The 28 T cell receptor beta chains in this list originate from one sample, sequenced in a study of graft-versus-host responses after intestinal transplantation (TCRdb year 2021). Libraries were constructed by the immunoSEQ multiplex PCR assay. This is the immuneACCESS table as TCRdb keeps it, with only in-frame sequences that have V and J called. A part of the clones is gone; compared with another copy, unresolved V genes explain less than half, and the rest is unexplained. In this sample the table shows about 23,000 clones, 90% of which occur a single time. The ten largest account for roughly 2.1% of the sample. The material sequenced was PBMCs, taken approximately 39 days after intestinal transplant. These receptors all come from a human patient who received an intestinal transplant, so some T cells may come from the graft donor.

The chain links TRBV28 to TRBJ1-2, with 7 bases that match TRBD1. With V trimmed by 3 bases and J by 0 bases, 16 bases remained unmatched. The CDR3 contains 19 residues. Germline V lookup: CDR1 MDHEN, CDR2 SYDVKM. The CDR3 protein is CASSFDRVKIRFTNYGYTF. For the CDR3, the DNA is TGTGCCAGCAGTTTCGACAGGGTTAAAATTAGATTTACTAACTATGGCTACACCTTC.

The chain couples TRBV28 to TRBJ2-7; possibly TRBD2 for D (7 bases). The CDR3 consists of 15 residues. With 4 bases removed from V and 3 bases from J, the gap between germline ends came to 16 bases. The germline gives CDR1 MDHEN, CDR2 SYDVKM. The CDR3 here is CASSSLSGTFYEQYF. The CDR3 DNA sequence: TGTGCCAGCAGTTCCCTAAGCGGGACATTCTACGAGCAGTACTTC.

CDR3 nucleotide sequence: TGTGCCAGCAGCCCCCCAACAACCCAAGAGACCCAGTACTTC. Amino acids: CASSPPTTQETQYF. This chain joins TRBV7-9 and TRBJ2-5; no definite D call. The V gene's germline CDR1 is SEHNR and CDR2 FQNEAQ (reference sequence). The CDR3 consists of 14 residues. Between the trimmed V and J ends, which lost 5 bases and 1 base, there was a span of 11 bases.

CDR3 sequence (DNA): TGCGCCAGCAGCTTCCGGGTGAACACCGGGGAGCTGTTTTTT. It encodes CASSFRVNTGELFF. This sequence joins TRBV5-1 and TRBJ2-2; D unclear. V lost 2 bases and J 1 base, leaving 6 bases between the germline ends. Germline CDR1 SGHRS, CDR2 YFSETQ. The CDR3 length is 14 residues.

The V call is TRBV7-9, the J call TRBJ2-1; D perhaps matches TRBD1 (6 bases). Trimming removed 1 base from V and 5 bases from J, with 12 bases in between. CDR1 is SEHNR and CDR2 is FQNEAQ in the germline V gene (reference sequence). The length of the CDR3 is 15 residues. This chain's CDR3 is CASSLVSTGNNEQFF. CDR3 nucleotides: TGTGCCAGCAGCTTAGTTAGCACAGGGAACAATGAGCAGTTCTTC.

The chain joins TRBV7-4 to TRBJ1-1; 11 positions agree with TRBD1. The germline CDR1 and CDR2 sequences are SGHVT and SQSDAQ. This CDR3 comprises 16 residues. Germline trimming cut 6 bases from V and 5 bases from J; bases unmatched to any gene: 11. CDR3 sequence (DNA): TGTGCCAGCAGGAAACTAGGACAGGGGGCGAGAACTGAAGCTTTCTTT. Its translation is CASRKLGQGARTEAFF.

The CDR3 is CASSLLATQYF. CDR3 bases: TGTGCCAGCAGTTTACTAGCCACGCAGTATTTT. V usage is TRBV27 and J usage is TRBJ2-3; perhaps TRBD2 as D (5 bases). The CDR3 extends over 11 amino acids. CDR1 and CDR2 (germline): MNHEY, SMNVEV (reference sequence). Trimming removed 2 bases from V and 9 bases from J, with 6 bases in between.

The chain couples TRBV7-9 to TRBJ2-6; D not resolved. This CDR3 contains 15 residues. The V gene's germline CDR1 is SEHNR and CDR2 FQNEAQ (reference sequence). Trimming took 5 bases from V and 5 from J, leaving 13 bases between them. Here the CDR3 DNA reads TGTGCCAGCAGCCTTAAGAACGATCGGGCCAACGTCCTGACTTTC. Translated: CASSLKNDRANVLTF. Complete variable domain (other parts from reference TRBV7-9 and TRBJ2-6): DTGVSQNPRHKITKRGQNVTFRCDPISEHNRLYWYRQTLGQGPEFLTYFQNEAQLEKSRLLSDRFSAERPKGSFSTLEIQRTEQGDSAMYLCASSLKNDRANVLTFGAGSRLTVL.

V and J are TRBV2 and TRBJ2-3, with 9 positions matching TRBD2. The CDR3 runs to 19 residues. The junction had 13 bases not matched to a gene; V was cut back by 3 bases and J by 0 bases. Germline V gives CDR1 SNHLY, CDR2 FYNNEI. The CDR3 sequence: CASSDWGGRAPLSTDTQYF. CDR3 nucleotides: TGTGCCAGCAGTGATTGGGGCGGGAGGGCTCCGCTCAGCACAGATACGCAGTATTTT.

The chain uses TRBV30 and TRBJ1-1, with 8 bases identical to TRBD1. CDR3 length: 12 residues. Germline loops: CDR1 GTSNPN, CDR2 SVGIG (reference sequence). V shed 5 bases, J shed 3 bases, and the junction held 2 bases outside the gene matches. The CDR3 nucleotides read TGTGCCTGGCCGGGACAGGACACTGAAGCTTTCTTT. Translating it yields CAWPGQDTEAFF.

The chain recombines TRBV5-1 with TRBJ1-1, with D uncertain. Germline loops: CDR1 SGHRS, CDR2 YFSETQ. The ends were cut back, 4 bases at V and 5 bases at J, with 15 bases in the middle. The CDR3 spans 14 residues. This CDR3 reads CASSMRRGRTEAFF. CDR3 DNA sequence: TGCGCCAGCAGCATGCGACGGGGAAGAACTGAAGCTTTCTTT.

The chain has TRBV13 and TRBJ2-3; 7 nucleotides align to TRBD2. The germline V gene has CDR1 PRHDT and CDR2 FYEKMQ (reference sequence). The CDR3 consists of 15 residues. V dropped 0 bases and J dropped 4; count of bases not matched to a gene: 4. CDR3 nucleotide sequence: TGTGCCAGCAGCTTAGGGGCCCGGGAGGCAGATACGCAGTATTTT. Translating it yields CASSLGAREADTQYF.

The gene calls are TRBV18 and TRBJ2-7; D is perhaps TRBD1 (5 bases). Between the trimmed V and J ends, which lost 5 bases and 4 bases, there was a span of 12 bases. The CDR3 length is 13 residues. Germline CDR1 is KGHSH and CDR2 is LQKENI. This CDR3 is CASSRGVEYEQYF. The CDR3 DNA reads TGTGCCAGCTCAAGGGGCGTCGAATACGAGCAGTACTTC.

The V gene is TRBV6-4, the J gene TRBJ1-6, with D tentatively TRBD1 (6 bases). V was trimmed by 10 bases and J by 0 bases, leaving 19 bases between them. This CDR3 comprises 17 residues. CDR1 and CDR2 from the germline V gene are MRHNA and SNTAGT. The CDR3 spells CATEDSPSGSYNSPLHF. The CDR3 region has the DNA TGTGCCACCGAGGACAGTCCATCCGGCTCCTATAATTCACCCCTCCACTTT.

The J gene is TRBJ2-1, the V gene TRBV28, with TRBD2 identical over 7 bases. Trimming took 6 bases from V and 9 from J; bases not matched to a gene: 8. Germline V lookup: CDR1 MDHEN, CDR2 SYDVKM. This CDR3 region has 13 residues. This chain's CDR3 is CASSPIAGGEQFF. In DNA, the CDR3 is TGTGCCAGCAGCCCAATAGCGGGTGGTGAGCAGTTCTTC.

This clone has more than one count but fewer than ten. The CDR3 region has the DNA TGTGCCAGCAGCTTGTTACCTTATAATTCACCCCTCCACTTT. Residues: CASSLLPYNSPLHF. The chain is built from TRBV5-4 and TRBJ1-6; D remains unclear. V lost 1 base and J 4 bases, leaving 6 bases between the germline ends. CDR1 is SGHNT and CDR2 is YYREEE in the germline V gene (reference sequence). The CDR3 has 14 amino acids.

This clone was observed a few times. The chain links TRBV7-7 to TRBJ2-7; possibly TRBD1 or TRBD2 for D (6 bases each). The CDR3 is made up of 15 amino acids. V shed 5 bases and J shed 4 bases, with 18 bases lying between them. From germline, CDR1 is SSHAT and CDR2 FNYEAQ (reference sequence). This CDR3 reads CASSPGSGAAYEQYF. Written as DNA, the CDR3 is TGTGCCAGCAGCCCCGGATCGGGGGCGGCGTACGAGCAGTACTTC.

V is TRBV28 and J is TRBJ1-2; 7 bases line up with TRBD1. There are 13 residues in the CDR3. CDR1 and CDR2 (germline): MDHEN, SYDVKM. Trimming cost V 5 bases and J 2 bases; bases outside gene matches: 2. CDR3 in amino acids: CASSPGQNYGYTF. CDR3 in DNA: TGTGCCAGCAGTCCGGGACAGAACTATGGCTACACCTTC.

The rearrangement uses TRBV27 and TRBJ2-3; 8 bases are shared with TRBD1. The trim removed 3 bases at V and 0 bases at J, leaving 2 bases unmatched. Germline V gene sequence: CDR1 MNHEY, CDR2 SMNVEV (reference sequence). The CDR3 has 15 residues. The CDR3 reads CASSLRTGSTDTQYF. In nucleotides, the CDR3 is TGTGCCAGCAGTTTGCGGACAGGGAGCACAGATACGCAGTATTTT.

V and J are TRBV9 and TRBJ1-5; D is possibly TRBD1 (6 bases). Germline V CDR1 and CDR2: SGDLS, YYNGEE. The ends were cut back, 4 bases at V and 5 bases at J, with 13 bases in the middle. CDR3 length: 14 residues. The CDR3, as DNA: TGTGCCAGCAGCAGGACAGCAGCGTATCAGCCCCAGCATTTT. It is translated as CASSRTAAYQPQHF.

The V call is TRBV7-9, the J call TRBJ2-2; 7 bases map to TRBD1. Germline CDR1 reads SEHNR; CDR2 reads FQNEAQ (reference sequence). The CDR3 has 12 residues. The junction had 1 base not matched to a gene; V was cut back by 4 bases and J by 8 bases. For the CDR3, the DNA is TGTGCCAGCAGCTCAGGGGGTGGGGAGCTGTTTTTT. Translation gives CASSSGGGELFF.

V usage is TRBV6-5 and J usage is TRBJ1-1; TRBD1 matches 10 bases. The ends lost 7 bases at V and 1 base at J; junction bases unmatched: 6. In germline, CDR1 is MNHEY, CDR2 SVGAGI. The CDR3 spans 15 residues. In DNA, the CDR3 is TGTGCCAGCAAAGACAGGGGGCGGAGGAACACTGAAGCTTTCTTT. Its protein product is CASKDRGRRNTEAFF.

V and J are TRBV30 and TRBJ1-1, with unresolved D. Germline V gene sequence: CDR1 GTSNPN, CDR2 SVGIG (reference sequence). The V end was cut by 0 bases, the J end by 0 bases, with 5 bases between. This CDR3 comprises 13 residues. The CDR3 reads CAWSVGLNTEAFF. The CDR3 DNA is TGTGCCTGGAGTGTGGGGTTGAACACTGAAGCTTTCTTT.

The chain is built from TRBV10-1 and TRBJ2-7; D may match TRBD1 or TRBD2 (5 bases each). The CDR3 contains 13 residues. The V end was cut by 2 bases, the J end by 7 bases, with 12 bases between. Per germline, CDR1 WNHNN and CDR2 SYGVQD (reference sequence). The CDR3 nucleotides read TGCGCCAGCAGTGAGCTTGGGACCCGGGAGCAGTACTTC. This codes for CASSELGTREQYF.

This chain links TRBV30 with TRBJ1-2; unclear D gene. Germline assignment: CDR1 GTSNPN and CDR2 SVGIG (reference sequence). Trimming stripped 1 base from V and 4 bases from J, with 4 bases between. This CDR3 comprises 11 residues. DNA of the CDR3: TGTGCCTGGAGTGCCGTCTATGGCTACACCTTC. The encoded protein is CAWSAVYGYTF.

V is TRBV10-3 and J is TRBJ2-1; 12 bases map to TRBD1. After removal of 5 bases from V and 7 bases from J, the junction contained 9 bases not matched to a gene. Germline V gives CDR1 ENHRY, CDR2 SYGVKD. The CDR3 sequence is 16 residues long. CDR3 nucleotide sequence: TGTGCCATCAGTAGATCGGGACAGGGGGCAGGTAATGAGCAGTTCTTC. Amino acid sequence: CAISRSGQGAGNEQFF.

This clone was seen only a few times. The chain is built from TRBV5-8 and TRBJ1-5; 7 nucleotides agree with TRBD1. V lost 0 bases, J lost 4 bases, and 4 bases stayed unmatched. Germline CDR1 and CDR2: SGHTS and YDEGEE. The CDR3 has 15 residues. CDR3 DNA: TGTGCCAGCAGCTTGGTGGGGACAGTAAATCAGCCCCAGCATTTT. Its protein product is CASSLVGTVNQPQHF.

The CDR3 DNA follows: TGTGCCAGCAGTGAAGACGGTAGCAATCAGCCCCAGCATTTT. It codes for CASSEDGSNQPQHF. V gene TRBV25-1 combines with J gene TRBJ1-5, with D hard to call. CDR1 is MGHDK and CDR2 is SYGVNS in the germline V gene. The CDR3 is made up of 14 amino acids. Trimming took off 2 bases at V and 0 bases at J, with 5 bases between the two ends.